These T cell receptor beta chains were read from a single sample in a study of blood T cell repertoires in COVID-19. The method was immunoSEQ multiplex PCR; TCRdb's version includes in-frame clones alone and lacks a portion of them. The data hold 40,000 to 60,000 clones, with more than 80% observed a single time. The material sequenced was peripheral blood. The receptor set was obtained from a man in his sixties with COVID-19, enrolled during active disease. The conserved cysteine and the conserved F or W are not part of the CDR3 here. A D gene is named only where the DNA matches it firmly.

v_gene,d_gene,j_gene,CDR3aa
TRBV5-1,TRBD1,TRBJ1-6,ASSSDRVGNSPLH
TRBV19,TRBD1,TRBJ1-2,ASRQAAGGGYT
TRBV7-8,NA,TRBJ1-4,ASSLAVVRTNEKLF
TRBV5-1,TRBD1,TRBJ1-1,ASSRDTQGYTEAF
TRBV9,TRBD1,TRBJ1-1,ASSGTGQGVGNTEAF
TRBV20-1,NA,TRBJ1-2,SARSVYGYT
TRBV19,NA,TRBJ2-5,ASSIGSSEQETQY
TRBV5-8,NA,TRBJ1-2,ASSLRQPGGYT
TRBV5-6,NA,TRBJ2-7,ASSLAGQAYEQY
TRBV4-2,TRBD1,TRBJ1-4,ASSLGQASTNEKLF
TRBV30,NA,TRBJ1-4,AWSEQLTNEKLF
TRBV11-3,NA,TRBJ2-1,ASSARVGEQF